These 18 T cell receptor beta chains originate from one sample sequenced in a study of T-cell memory formation after mild COVID-19 (dated by TCRdb to about 2021). The method was 5' RACE. The instrument given in TCRdb is Illumina NovaSeq 6000. The public reads were reanalyzed by TCRdb: fastp trimming at Q25, MiXCR alignment, in-frame beta chains only. CDR3 protein duplicates are merged, each entry listing the most common genes and DNA. This sample gives 530,000 or so distinct CDR3 sequences in total; approximately 15% of them show up just once. The ten largest clones capture roughly 8.2% of the sample. Sequenced sample: PBMCs or a T cell subset sorted from them (not recorded which). Source of these receptors: an adult woman who had mild COVID-19 (a few samples of this study predate the infection). The sample titles of this study are shuffled in the database, so cell type and time point are left out; the donor was told from shared clones.

This clonotype was found many times. The gene calls are TRBV5-5 and TRBJ2-2, with D unresolved. Trimming removed 2 bases at V and 4 bases at J, with 6 bases between. Germline V CDR1 and CDR2: SGHKS, YYEKEE (reference sequence). The CDR3 runs 13 residues. CDR3 protein: CASSFSITGELFF. The DNA of the CDR3 is TGTGCCAGCAGCTTCTCTATCACCGGGGAGCTGTTTTTT.

The CDR3 region has the DNA TGCGCCAGCCGCCCAGTCGACCTTCTTATAAGCGAGCAGTACTTC. This sequence encodes CASRPVDLLISEQYF. The chain carries TRBV5-1 and TRBJ2-7; no firm D call. V dropped 7 bases and J dropped 6 bases, with 23 bases sitting between them. Per the germline V gene, CDR1 is SGHRS and CDR2 is YFSETQ. CDR3 length: 15 residues.

This clonotype was recorded a few times. The V and J genes are TRBV20-1 and TRBJ2-5, with TRBD1 identical over 11 bases. J lost 5 bases, V lost 2 bases, and 4 bases had no gene match. CDR1 is DFQATT, CDR2 SNEGSKA, per germline (reference sequence). This CDR3 spans 14 amino acids. The CDR3 sequence is CSARLDRGRETQYF. The CDR3 DNA sequence: TGCAGTGCTAGATTGGACAGGGGGCGGGAGACCCAGTACTTC.

This chain joins TRBV11-2 and TRBJ2-3; no reliable D call. This CDR3 has 15 residues. Trimming removed 2 bases from V and 3 bases from J, with 12 bases in between. CDR1 is SGHAT, CDR2 FQNNGV, per germline. The CDR3 here is CASSLSIMDTDTQYF. As DNA, the CDR3 is TGTGCCAGCAGCTTAAGTATTATGGATACAGATACGCAGTATTTT.

This chain uses TRBV7-9 with TRBJ2-5; maybe TRBD2 (6 bases). Trimming took 4 bases from V and 4 from J, leaving 13 bases between them. The CDR3 is made up of 14 amino acids. From germline, CDR1 is SEHNR and CDR2 FQNEAQ (reference sequence). CDR3 protein: CASSSPLAPETQYF. As DNA, the CDR3 is TGTGCCAGCAGCTCCCCACTAGCACCAGAGACCCAGTACTTC.

This clonotype was found a few times. CDR3 in amino acids: CASSLASGVNSPLHF. CDR3 in DNA: TGTGCCAGCAGCTTAGCATCTGGGGTAAATTCACCCCTCCACTTT. This chain joins TRBV7-6 and TRBJ1-6; D gene unclear. The V gene lost 0 bases and the J gene lost 7 bases, with 10 bases spanning the gap. Germline V lookup: CDR1 SGHVS, CDR2 FNYEAQ. The CDR3 loop spans 15 amino acids. Variable domain in full (rest from reference TRBV7-6 and TRBJ1-6): GAGVSQSPRYKVTKRGQDVALRCDPISGHVSLYWYRQALGQGPEFLTYFNYEAQQDKSGLPNDRFSAERPEGSISTLTIQRTEQRDSAMYRCASSLASGVNSPLHFGNGTRLTVT.

In its sample, this clonotype was seen a few times. The chain joins TRBV12-3 or TRBV12-4 to TRBJ2-7, with D unresolved. CDR3 length: 16 amino acids. With 3 bases removed from V and 7 bases from J, the gap between germline ends came to 22 bases. CDR3 protein: CASSFFGLDTSWEQYF. CDR3 DNA sequence: TGTGCCAGCAGTTTCTTTGGGCTAGACACCTCTTGGGAGCAGTACTTC.

The rearrangement links TRBV29-1 to TRBJ1-4; the D is unclear. The CDR3 totals 14 residues. Per the germline V gene, CDR1 is SQVTM and CDR2 is ANQGSEA. The germline V and J ends were trimmed by 4 bases and 0 bases, with 9 bases remaining between them. The CDR3 loop reads CSVVEAATNEKLFF. CDR3 nucleotides: TGCAGCGTTGTCGAGGCAGCAACTAATGAAAAACTGTTTTTT.

V is TRBV20-1 and J is TRBJ1-6; 8 nucleotides align to TRBD1. V lost 3 bases, J lost 9 bases, and 10 bases stayed unmatched. Per the germline V gene, CDR1 is DFQATT and CDR2 is SNEGSKA (reference sequence). This CDR3 is 15 amino acids long. DNA of the CDR3: TGCAGTGCTAGGGGGACAGGTCTTCTGGGTTCACCCCTCCACTTT. Protein: CSARGTGLLGSPLHF.

At least ten counts were recorded for this clonotype. The chain has TRBV20-1 and TRBJ2-7; the D call may be TRBD1 or TRBD2 (5 bases each). Deletions cut 6 bases from V and 2 bases from J, with 17 bases between. The CDR3 totals 14 residues. Germline V CDR1 and CDR2: DFQATT, SNEGSKA (reference sequence). CDR3 region: CSALNRDRAYEQYF. CDR3 in DNA: TGCAGTGCACTCAACCGGGACCGCGCCTACGAGCAGTACTTC.

There are a few counts of this clonotype. The V and J genes are TRBV19 and TRBJ2-3; D remains unclear. The length of the CDR3 is 16 residues. Trimming stripped 6 bases from V and 0 bases from J, with 16 bases between. Germline-derived CDR1 and CDR2 are LNHDA and SQIVND (reference sequence). The CDR3 region has the DNA TGTGCCAGTAGAGCCAGTCCGCGAAGTAGCACAGATACGCAGTATTTT. Translation: CASRASPRSSTDTQYF.

This clonotype occurred a few times. This chain connects TRBV12-3 or TRBV12-4 to TRBJ2-3; D not certain. Trimming removed 2 bases from V and 2 bases from J, with 5 bases in between. The CDR3 has 13 residues. For the CDR3, the DNA is TGTGCCAGCAGTTTACCCTACACAGATACGCAGTATTTT. Amino acids: CASSLPYTDTQYF.

This clonotype appeared a few times. This chain links TRBV7-9 with TRBJ1-2; D remains ambiguous. Trimming cost V 5 bases and J 1 base, with 11 bases left between them. This CDR3 is built from 14 residues. The V gene's germline CDR1 is SEHNR and CDR2 FQNEAQ (reference sequence). CDR3 residues: CASSPRTVNYGYTF. CDR3 in DNA: TGTGCCAGCAGCCCCAGGACCGTTAACTATGGCTACACCTTC.

The CDR3 sequence: CASSPDRDYSPLHF. The DNA of the CDR3 is TGTGCCAGCAGTCCGGACAGAGATTATTCACCCCTCCACTTT. The V gene is TRBV6-6, the J gene TRBJ1-6; perhaps TRBD1 as D (6 bases). Germline V gene data show CDR1 as MNHNY and CDR2 as SVGAGI (reference sequence). There are 14 residues in the CDR3. Trimming stripped 5 bases from V and 8 bases from J, with 13 bases between.

There are a few counts of this clonotype. The chain couples TRBV4-1 to TRBJ2-3; D is undetermined. Trimming cost V 1 base and J 2 bases, with 7 bases left between them. The CDR3 is 14 residues long. Per germline, CDR1 MGHRA and CDR2 YSYEKL. CDR3 nucleotide sequence: TGCGCCAGCAGCCAAGCACAGCTCACAGATACGCAGTATTTT. It is translated as CASSQAQLTDTQYF.

The J gene is TRBJ1-1, the V gene TRBV18, with 9 bases aligning to TRBD1. The CDR3 extends over 15 amino acids. The V gene's germline CDR1 is KGHSH and CDR2 LQKENI. V lost 3 bases, J lost 5 bases, and 7 bases stayed unmatched. CDR3 residues: CASSPGGTGWTEAFF. The CDR3, as DNA: TGTGCCAGCTCACCGGGAGGGACAGGGTGGACTGAAGCTTTCTTT.

This clonotype was recorded a few times. This chain links TRBV7-3 with TRBJ1-3; D may be TRBD1 (6 bases). V lost 4 bases, J lost 1 base, and 11 bases lay in between. This CDR3 has 15 amino acids. CDR1 is SGHTA and CDR2 is FQGTGA in the germline V gene. CDR3 in amino acids: CASSSLQGSGNTIYF. Here the CDR3 DNA reads TGTGCCAGCAGCTCTTTACAGGGATCTGGAAACACCATATATTTT.

J is TRBJ2-1 and V is TRBV9; D is possibly TRBD1 (6 bases). V lost 0 bases, J lost 4 bases, and 11 bases lay in between. The CDR3 has 15 residues. Germline V gene sequence: CDR1 SGDLS, CDR2 YYNGEE. Here the CDR3 DNA reads TGTGCCAGCAGCGTAGAGGGGGAAAAATACAATGAGCAGTTCTTC. It encodes CASSVEGEKYNEQFF. The full variable domain, its missing parts supplied by reference TRBV9 and TRBJ2-1, is DSGVTQTPKHLITATGQRVTLRCSPRSGDLSVYWYQQSLDQGLQFLIQYYNGEERAKGNILERFSAQQFPDLHSELNLSSLELGDSALYFCASSVEGEKYNEQFFGPGTRLTVL.